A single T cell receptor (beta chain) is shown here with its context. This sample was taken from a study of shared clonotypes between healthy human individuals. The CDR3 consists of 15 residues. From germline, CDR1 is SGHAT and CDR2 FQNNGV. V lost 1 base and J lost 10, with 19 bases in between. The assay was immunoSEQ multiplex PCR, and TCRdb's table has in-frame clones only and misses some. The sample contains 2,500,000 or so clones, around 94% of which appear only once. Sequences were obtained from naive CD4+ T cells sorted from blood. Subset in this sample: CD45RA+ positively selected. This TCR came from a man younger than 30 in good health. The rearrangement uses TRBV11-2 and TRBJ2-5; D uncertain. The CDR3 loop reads CASSLGPGSQGSQYF. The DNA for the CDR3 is TGTGCCAGCAGCTTAGGCCCGGGCTCCCAAGGTAGCCAGTACTTC.